The clone carrying this TCR beta chain was seen a few times. The target antigen is unknown. Sample-barcoded 5' priming and a J-beta primer mix drove a second PCR of roughly 6 to 12 cycles. Unique molecular identifiers of 12 random nucleotides labeled each cDNA. Via MiXCR, TCRdb re-called the 5' RACE reads, giving one row per CDR3 protein. Among hundreds of thousands of distinct CDR3 sequences listed, 62% were seen once. This sample is drawn from a study of blood T cells in healthy people across ages. General observations from the study: Older age went with lower TCR beta diversity per million T cells, in a roughly linear way.

The CDR3 is made up of 14 amino acids. V was trimmed by 0 bases and J by 6 bases, leaving 11 bases between them. Germline assignment: CDR1 SGDLS and CDR2 YYNGEE. This receptor was identified in a man between 25 and 39 years old in good health. This chain uses TRBV9 with TRBJ2-3; D may be TRBD1 (5 bases). Material: blood. CDR3 DNA sequence: TGTGCCAGCAGCGTAGGCCAGAACAGGGATACGCAGTATTTT. Amino acid sequence: CASSVGQNRDTQYF.